This entry describes one T cell receptor (beta chain). Its cognate antigen has yet to be identified. The input lacks base qualities; no much larger clone sits a single base away. TCRbeta CDR3 regions were amplified from genomic DNA using the immunoSEQ Assay, a bias-controlled multiplex PCR. Concerning the study's data processing: The number of nucleated cells in each sample was estimated by amplification of reference gene primers within the assay. Sequence reads were collapsed and filtered to measure the absolute abundance of every unique TCRbeta CDR3 rearrangement. For each sample, productive Simpson clonality was calculated as the square root of Simpson's diversity index over productive rearrangements. TCRdb limited this immuneACCESS table to in-frame rearrangements with V and J called. A share of clones is missing; checked studies link under half to unresolved V genes, and the rest is unexplained. V and J calls plus clone size are reproduced from that table; the DNA served to infer D and trimming. This sample has around 250,000 clones in its table, and roughly 85% of those were observed once. The top ten clonotypes cover less than 3.5% of the sample.

Collaborating institutions collected whole blood in K2EDTA tubes following their own protocols. For TCRbeta analysis, collaborators shipped samples in one of three forms: frozen whole blood, isolated PBMCs, or DNA extracted from either of those sample types. The data are from a study of blood T cell repertoires in COVID-19 (dated by TCRdb to the early 2020s). About the investigation overall: Collaborator samples came from the United States, Italy and Spain and covered acute and convalescent phases of COVID-19. Samples came from the ongoing ImmuneRACE study (first 160 participants) plus 1,254 subjects from 6 global collaborators. Sample metadata almost always included a de-identified subject ID, COVID-19 status, age in years and sex. Where HLA class I and class II types were available, the types were taken from metadata supplied by the sample provider, not from assay-based typing. The prospective study material was composed of cDNA or gDNA derived from T cells, B-cell-depleted T cells, or PBMCs. A freely available public database, intended as a resource for researchers studying the immune response to SARS-CoV-2, is where the repertoires were released. Deeply sampled blood TCRbeta repertoires from subjects exposed to, actively infected with, or recovered from COVID-19 were included in the dataset.

For CDR1 and CDR2, the germline V gene lists SNHLY and FYNNEI. From cysteine to phenylalanine, the CDR3 is 14 amino acids long. Just the 42-base CDR3 DNA is kept, in frame starting at base 1. V lost 4 bases and J lost 7 bases, and the count of bases not matched to a germline gene is 0. The full study reports these points: How much clinical and demographic metadata was included differed by source and by participant, and the metadata was provided uncurated.

Recombination connected TRBV2 to TRBJ2-1, with 14 central nucleotides matching TRBD2. The specimen sequenced was peripheral blood. This sequence was found in a woman between 18 and 29 years old with acute or convalescent COVID-19. Here the CDR3 is given as CASSGTSGRNEQFF. The sequenced DNA is TGTGCCAGCAGTGGGACTAGCGGGAGGAATGAGCAGTTCTTC.